The 18 T cell receptor beta chains given below trace back to one sample, sequenced in a study of T cells in Graves' hyperthyroidism and ophthalmopathy. The investigators amplified TCR beta CDR3 regions from RNA transcripts. A first-round RT-PCR of the TCR CDR3 used the HTBI primer set. TCRdb fed the multiplex PCR reads into MiXCR, producing one record per CDR3 protein. Of over 400,000 distinct CDR3 sequences in the sample, under 25% were seen once. The source material was blood. These receptor sequences come from a woman in her seventies with Graves' ophthalmopathy.

V usage is TRBV19 and J usage is TRBJ2-7; TRBD2 agrees at 7 bases. Per germline, CDR1 LNHDA and CDR2 SQIVND (reference sequence). CDR3 size: 15 residues. J was trimmed by 7 bases and V by 7 bases; bases with no gene match: 16. DNA for the CDR3: TGTGCCAGTAACCAAACCGAGAGGACTAGATCGGAGCAGTACTTC. Protein product: CASNQTERTRSEQYF. The variable domain in full, completed from reference TRBV19 and TRBJ2-7, reads DGGITQSPKYLFRKEGQNVTLSCEQNLNHDAMYWYRQDPGQGLRLIYYSQIVNDFQKGDIAEGYSVSREKKESFPLTVTSAQKNPTAFYLCASNQTERTRSEQYFGPGTRLTVT.

This clonotype has a handful of counts. This rearrangement joins TRBV20-1 to TRBJ1-1; a possible D gene is TRBD1 (6 bases). Trimming shortened V by 0 bases and J by 3 bases, and 14 bases separated the two germline ends. Germline values: CDR1 DFQATT, CDR2 SNEGSKA (reference sequence). The length of the CDR3 is 15 residues. The CDR3 DNA follows: TGCAGTGCTAGAGATGGCCGGGGGGCCGACACTGAAGCTTTCTTT. Its protein is CSARDGRGADTEAFF.

The rearrangement uses TRBV20-1 and TRBJ1-1; D is perhaps TRBD1 (6 bases). Germline loops: CDR1 DFQATT, CDR2 SNEGSKA (reference sequence). The V and J ends lost 0 bases and 2 bases respectively, with 13 bases between them. The CDR3 totals 15 residues. This CDR3 reads CSARDSRQVNTEAFF. The DNA of the CDR3 is TGCAGTGCTAGAGACTCAAGACAGGTTAACACTGAAGCTTTCTTT.

The gene calls are TRBV12-3 or TRBV12-4 and TRBJ2-2; D not resolved. V lost 8 bases and J 4 bases, leaving 8 bases between the germline ends. The CDR3 contains 12 residues. The CDR3 coding sequence is TGTGCCAGCCGCCTGATCACCGGGGAGCTGTTTTTT. The encoded protein is CASRLITGELFF.

There are many counts of this clonotype. The chain has TRBV20-1 and TRBJ2-7; 13 bases align to TRBD2. The germline gives CDR1 DFQATT, CDR2 SNEGSKA (reference sequence). The CDR3 runs to 15 residues. The V gene end was trimmed by 4 bases and the J gene end by 2 bases; junction bases not matched to a gene: 5. CDR3 sequence: CSATSGTSGAYEQYF. The CDR3 bases are TGCAGTGCTACCTCCGGGACTAGCGGGGCCTACGAGCAGTACTTC.

As to this clonotype: With a much larger clone just one base away, this may be a read error. The rearrangement joins TRBV2 to TRBJ2-2; tentatively, D is TRBD1 or TRBD2 (5 bases each). Trimming pared 6 bases from V and 4 bases from J, leaving 12 bases between. Germline V gives CDR1 SNHLY, CDR2 FYNNEI. The length of the CDR3 is 14 residues. The CDR3 DNA follows: TGTGCCAGCAGGAGGGACGGGTCCACCGGGGAGCTGTTTTTT. Translation gives CASRRDGSTGELFF.

This clonotype was picked up many times. This chain links TRBV12-3 or TRBV12-4 with TRBJ2-7; D ambiguous. The V gene lost 1 base and the J gene lost 6 bases, with 13 bases spanning the gap. The CDR3 spans 14 residues. Here the CDR3 reads CASSLEGKAREQYF. The CDR3 DNA follows: TGTGCCAGCAGTTTAGAGGGCAAGGCTCGCGAGCAGTACTTC.

The CDR3 DNA reads as TGTGCCAGCAGGCAGGGGGCGGGAGCCTACGAGCAGTACTTC. Translating gives CASRQGAGAYEQYF. The chain is built from TRBV6-1 and TRBJ2-7, with D tentatively TRBD1 (8 bases). This CDR3 has 14 residues. Germline-derived CDR1 and CDR2 are MNHNS and SASEGT. V lost 6 bases and J lost 2, with 14 bases in between.

This clonotype was recorded a few times. This chain uses TRBV7-2 with TRBJ2-6, with D unresolved. The CDR3 sequence is 17 residues long. The germline V and J ends were trimmed by 5 bases and 2 bases, with 16 bases remaining between them. CDR1 is SGHTA and CDR2 is FQGNSA in the germline V gene. The CDR3 DNA reads as TGTGCCAGCAGCCCACCCCGTGGGTTTCCTGGGGCCAACGTCCTGACTTTC. This sequence encodes CASSPPRGFPGANVLTF.

In its sample, this clonotype was seen many times. The chain joins TRBV12-3 or TRBV12-4 to TRBJ1-6; D is possibly TRBD1 (5 bases). The CDR3 length is 17 residues. Trimming stripped 5 bases from V and 8 bases from J, with 22 bases between. The CDR3: CASSAMGRRGRDSPLHF. In DNA form, the CDR3 reads TGTGCCAGCAGTGCGATGGGGAGGAGGGGTAGGGATTCACCCCTCCACTTT.

V is TRBV5-1 and J is TRBJ2-1, with 7 bases that match TRBD2. CDR3 size: 17 residues. Germline V lookup: CDR1 SGHRS, CDR2 YFSETQ. J gave up 0 bases and V 1 base, and 7 bases lay outside the gene matches. The CDR3 here is CASSLTTSETSYNEQFF. Here the CDR3 DNA reads TGCGCCAGCAGCTTGACTACTAGCGAGACCTCCTACAATGAGCAGTTCTTC. Combining the CDR3 with reference TRBV5-1 and TRBJ2-1 gives the whole variable domain KAGVTQTPRYLIKTRGQQVTLSCSPISGHRSVSWYQQTPGQGLQFLFEYFSETQRNKGNFPGRFSGRQFSNSRSEMNVSTLELGDSALYLCASSLTTSETSYNEQFFGPGTRLTVL.

This chain connects TRBV2 to TRBJ1-5; 8 bases match TRBD1. After removal of 4 bases from V and 5 bases from J, the junction contained 7 bases not matched to a gene. The CDR3 loop spans 15 amino acids. Germline CDR1 is SNHLY and CDR2 is FYNNEI. CDR3 nucleotides: TGTGCCAGCAGTGTGGCCGGACAGGGAGATCAGCCCCAGCATTTT. It is translated as CASSVAGQGDQPQHF.

This clonotype was detected a few times. The J gene is TRBJ2-3, the V gene TRBV29-1, with TRBD1 matching over 12 bases. Germline V CDR1 and CDR2: SQVTM, ANQGSEA. There are 15 residues in the CDR3. V gave up 4 bases and J gave up 4 bases; unmatched junction bases: 6. The CDR3 sequence is CSVGLGTGGPDTQYF. As DNA, the CDR3 is TGCAGCGTTGGTCTTGGGACAGGGGGCCCAGATACGCAGTATTTT.

This clonotype was observed a few times. CDR3 nucleotides: TGTGCCACCAGTGAGACAGATACGCAGTATTTT. As protein: CATSETDTQYF. The chain couples TRBV24-1 to TRBJ2-3, with D hard to call. The germline gives CDR1 KGHDR, CDR2 SFDVKD. V lost 4 bases to trimming and J lost 3 bases, with 1 base between them. The CDR3 sequence is 11 residues long.

V gene TRBV20-1 combines with J gene TRBJ1-1, with D unclear. The CDR3 sequence is 14 residues long. Germline V CDR1 and CDR2: DFQATT, SNEGSKA (reference sequence). Trimming took off 0 bases at V and 3 bases at J, with 11 bases between the two ends. CDR3 protein: CSAREEISDTEAFF. As DNA, the CDR3 is TGCAGTGCTAGAGAAGAAATTTCGGACACTGAAGCTTTCTTT.

V is TRBV20-1 and J is TRBJ1-2; D gene unclear. The V gene's germline CDR1 is DFQATT and CDR2 SNEGSKA (reference sequence). The length of the CDR3 is 14 residues. V was pared by 0 bases and J by 8 bases, with 16 bases between. CDR3 bases: TGCAGTGCTAGAGATCAATCCCGTTTGGGAGGCTACACCTTC. Its protein is CSARDQSRLGGYTF.

This clonotype was observed a few times. V usage is TRBV6-1 and J usage is TRBJ2-7, with 12 bases matching TRBD2. The trim removed 6 bases at V and 3 bases at J, leaving 6 bases unmatched. This CDR3 region has 15 residues. The germline CDR1 and CDR2 sequences are MNHNS and SASEGT. The CDR3 sequence is CASSEGLAGFYEQYF. In DNA, the CDR3 is TGTGCCAGCAGCGAGGGACTAGCGGGCTTCTACGAGCAGTACTTC.

V gene TRBV6-1 combines with J gene TRBJ1-1; D is possibly TRBD1 (5 bases). V was clipped by 2 bases and J by 5 bases, with 9 bases between them. This CDR3 has 13 residues. Germline V gene lookup returns CDR1 MNHNS and CDR2 SASEGT. CDR3 region: CASSETWGTEAFF. The CDR3 DNA reads as TGTGCCAGCAGTGAAACGTGGGGGACTGAAGCTTTCTTT.